Presented here are 32 T cell receptor beta chains from one specimen sequenced in a study of identical twins' blood T cells (dated by TCRdb to the early 2010s). Library prep was done by 5' RACE. TCRdb lists the instrument as Illumina Genome Analyzer IIx. TCRdb itself trimmed the public reads at Q25 with fastp, ran MiXCR and retained productive beta chains. When rows share a CDR3 protein, they turn into one entry using the most common DNA and genes. For this sample there are a few hundred thousand distinct CDR3 sequences; roughly 27% appear just once. The ten top clones hold about 6% of the sample. Sample: PBMCs. The receptors stem from a woman between 18 and 50 years old in good health.

This chain connects TRBV27 to TRBJ1-5; no reliable D call. The germline V and J ends were trimmed by 6 bases and 0 bases, with 15 bases remaining between them. The V gene's germline CDR1 is MNHEY and CDR2 SMNVEV (reference sequence). The CDR3 runs to 16 residues. CDR3 bases: TGTGCCAGCAGCCACCATGGATGGTATAGCAATCAGCCCCAGCATTTT. Its translation is CASSHHGWYSNQPQHF.

The chain uses TRBV7-9 and TRBJ2-1, with no clear D. V shed 5 bases and J shed 3 bases, with 14 bases lying between them. Germline lookup yields CDR1 SEHNR and CDR2 FQNEAQ (reference sequence). CDR3 length equals 15 residues. The CDR3 DNA sequence: TGTGCCAGCAGCCCCCTATGGGGAAACTACAATGAGCAGTTCTTC. Translating gives CASSPLWGNYNEQFF. Combining the CDR3 with reference TRBV7-9 and TRBJ2-1 gives the whole variable domain DTGVSQNPRHKITKRGQNVTFRCDPISEHNRLYWYRQTLGQGPEFLTYFQNEAQLEKSRLLSDRFSAERPKGSFSTLEIQRTEQGDSAMYLCASSPLWGNYNEQFFGPGTRLTVL.

The chain recombines TRBV15 with TRBJ1-5; tentative D call: TRBD1 (6 bases). Looked up from germline, CDR1 is LNHNV and CDR2 is YYDKDF (reference sequence). Deletions cut 0 bases from V and 7 bases from J, with 19 bases between. CDR3 size: 17 residues. The CDR3 nucleotides read TGTGCCACCAGCAGAGATTTGATATGGGGGCTTGGGCAGCCCCAGCATTTT. It yields the protein CATSRDLIWGLGQPQHF.

This clonotype came up a few times. The rearrangement joins TRBV11-2 to TRBJ1-1; no firm D call. The CDR3 sequence is 14 residues long. CDR1 is SGHAT, CDR2 FQNNGV, per germline. V lost 3 bases, J lost 5 bases, and 13 bases lay in between. The CDR3 sequence: CASSFRLGGTEAFF. The CDR3 bases are TGTGCCAGCAGCTTCCGACTAGGAGGGACTGAAGCTTTCTTT.

The chain couples TRBV7-9 to TRBJ2-7; D is ambiguous. The CDR3 contains 12 residues. V lost 5 bases, J lost 4 bases, and 9 bases lay in between. Per germline, CDR1 SEHNR and CDR2 FQNEAQ (reference sequence). For the CDR3, the DNA is TGTGCCAGCAGCGCACTCTTTTACGAGCAGTACTTC. Translated: CASSALFYEQYF.

The chain links TRBV19 to TRBJ1-5; D remains unclear. The CDR3 totals 15 residues. Germline-derived CDR1 and CDR2 are LNHDA and SQIVND (reference sequence). Trimming left V 3 bases short and J 1 base short, with 10 bases between. DNA for the CDR3: TGTGCCAGTAGTATCCATTGGGCAAGCAATCAGCCCCAGCATTTT. This sequence encodes CASSIHWASNQPQHF.

Ten or more counts support this clonotype. The chain employs TRBV28 and TRBJ1-1; D possibly corresponds to TRBD1 (5 bases). Trimming left V 3 bases short and J 6 bases short, with 8 bases between. This CDR3 contains 12 residues. CDR1 and CDR2 from the germline V gene are MDHEN and SYDVKM. CDR3 nucleotide sequence: TGTGCCAGCAGTTTGCAGGGATCTGAAGCTTTCTTT. This encodes CASSLQGSEAFF.

A few counts support this clonotype. V is TRBV27 and J is TRBJ2-7, with 11 nucleotides matching TRBD2. The germline V gene encodes CDR1 MNHEY and CDR2 SMNVEV (reference sequence). The CDR3 is made up of 14 amino acids. V dropped 5 bases and J dropped 4; count of bases not matched to a gene: 4. This CDR3 reads CASSRLAGRYEQYF. The CDR3 bases are TGTGCCAGCAGTCGACTAGCGGGAAGGTACGAGCAGTACTTC.

This clonotype showed up just a few times. The chain has TRBV20-1 and TRBJ2-3; no clear D. The length of the CDR3 is 16 residues. V was clipped by 0 bases and J by 0 bases, with 13 bases between them. The V gene's germline CDR1 is DFQATT and CDR2 SNEGSKA (reference sequence). CDR3 coding DNA: TGCAGTGCTAGAGACCTACTACGTGCTAGCACAGATACGCAGTATTTT. This encodes CSARDLLRASTDTQYF.

This chain joins TRBV29-1 and TRBJ1-1; no firm D call. The V end was cut by 8 bases, the J end by 1 base, with 14 bases between. Germline V gene data show CDR1 as SQVTM and CDR2 as ANQGSEA. The CDR3 totals 13 residues. This CDR3 is CSSGGPKNTEAFF. The CDR3 bases are TGCAGCTCCGGAGGCCCCAAGAACACTGAAGCTTTCTTT.

This clonotype was counted between two and nine times. The J gene is TRBJ1-4, the V gene TRBV6-6; 8 nucleotides agree with TRBD1. This CDR3 spans 13 amino acids. V lost 10 bases and J lost 6; bases outside the gene matches: 7. The germline CDR1 and CDR2 sequences are MNHNY and SVGAGI (reference sequence). CDR3 sequence reads: CATWTGMYEKLFF. The CDR3 nucleotides read TGTGCCACATGGACAGGGATGTATGAAAAACTGTTTTTT.

This clonotype was observed a handful of times. The V gene is TRBV20-1, the J gene TRBJ1-3; unclear D gene. There are 12 residues in the CDR3. Looked up from germline, CDR1 is DFQATT and CDR2 is SNEGSKA (reference sequence). The germline V and J ends were trimmed by 1 base and 4 bases, with 5 bases remaining between them. Written as DNA, the CDR3 is TGCAGTGCTAGAGTTTCGGGAAACACCATATATTTT. Its protein product is CSARVSGNTIYF.

The chain combines TRBV6-5 with TRBJ1-1; D uncertain. CDR1 is MNHEY, CDR2 SVGAGI, per germline. Deletions cut 11 bases from V and 6 bases from J, with 16 bases between. CDR3 length equals 12 residues. Here the CDR3 reads CAVAVQGAEAFF. The CDR3 bases are TGTGCCGTAGCGGTTCAAGGAGCTGAAGCTTTCTTT.

The sample holds many counts of this clonotype. V and J are TRBV3-1 and TRBJ1-5, with D unclear. V dropped 6 bases and J dropped 0 bases, with 12 bases sitting between them. Germline values: CDR1 LGHDT, CDR2 YNNKEL (reference sequence). CDR3 length equals 15 residues. The CDR3 DNA sequence: TGTGCCAGCAGTCAGACCCCATATAGCAATCAGCCCCAGCATTTT. It yields the protein CASSQTPYSNQPQHF.

The rearrangement uses TRBV7-2 and TRBJ1-1; D might be TRBD1 (6 bases). The CDR3 consists of 12 residues. Trimming removed 0 bases from V and 9 bases from J, with 8 bases in between. Germline assignment: CDR1 SGHTA and CDR2 FQGNSA. The CDR3 is CASSLAGGKAFF. The CDR3 region has the DNA TGTGCCAGCAGCTTAGCAGGGGGGAAAGCTTTCTTT.

V usage is TRBV29-1 and J usage is TRBJ2-1; 10 bases fit TRBD2. From germline, CDR1 is SQVTM and CDR2 ANQGSEA. There are 12 residues in the CDR3. The DNA for the CDR3 is TGCCGCACTACTAGCGGGAAGAATGAGCAGTTCTTC. Translating it yields CRTTSGKNEQFF.

The V and J genes are TRBV11-3 and TRBJ1-1; possible D gene TRBD1, 5 bases. The V gene lost 3 bases and the J gene lost 3 bases, with 20 bases spanning the gap. CDR3 length: 17 amino acids. Looked up from germline, CDR1 is SGHNT and CDR2 is YENEEA. CDR3 residues: CASSFVNFRGADTEAFF. The CDR3 DNA is TGTGCCAGCAGCTTCGTCAATTTTCGTGGGGCGGACACTGAAGCTTTCTTT. Supplemented by reference TRBV11-3 and TRBJ1-1, the full variable domain reads EAGVVQSPRYKIIEKKQPVAFWCNPISGHNTLYWYLQNLGQGPELLIRYENEEAVDDSQLPKDRFSAERLKGVDSTLKIQPAELGDSAVYLCASSFVNFRGADTEAFFGQGTRLTVV.

The sample holds a few counts of this clonotype. V and J are TRBV11-2 and TRBJ2-5; D is tentatively TRBD1 or TRBD2 (5 bases each). Per germline, CDR1 SGHAT and CDR2 FQNNGV. CDR3 length: 14 amino acids. The V end lost 0 bases, the J end lost 5 bases, and 10 bases lay between the germline ends. The CDR3 sequence: CASSLELGTETQYF. For the CDR3, the DNA is TGTGCCAGCAGCTTAGAACTGGGGACGGAGACCCAGTACTTC.

The V gene is TRBV7-8, the J gene TRBJ2-6, with 7 bases identical to TRBD1. This CDR3 spans 17 amino acids. Germline V lookup: CDR1 SGHVS, CDR2 FQNEAQ. J lost 2 bases, V lost 4 bases, and 8 bases had no gene match. The CDR3 sequence is CASSYRQGKTGANVLTF. The CDR3 DNA is TGTGCCAGCAGCTATCGACAGGGAAAGACTGGGGCCAACGTCCTGACTTTC.

The rearrangement joins TRBV11-2 to TRBJ2-7; TRBD1 might be the D (5 bases). The V gene's germline CDR1 is SGHAT and CDR2 FQNNGV. The V gene lost 4 bases and the J gene lost 2 bases, with 12 bases spanning the gap. The CDR3 is 14 residues long. CDR3 amino acids: CASSSSRVPYEQYF. In nucleotides, the CDR3 is TGTGCCAGCAGCTCATCCAGGGTACCCTACGAGCAGTACTTC.

The V gene is TRBV20-1, the J gene TRBJ1-4, with TRBD1 as a possible D gene (6 bases). Germline assignment: CDR1 DFQATT and CDR2 SNEGSKA (reference sequence). The CDR3 runs to 13 residues. V lost 6 bases and J 8 bases, leaving 16 bases between the germline ends. The CDR3: CSAGRGDGEKLFF. The DNA for the CDR3 is TGCAGTGCAGGGAGGGGGGACGGAGAAAAACTGTTTTTT.

The gene calls are TRBV19 and TRBJ1-2; no reliable D call. This CDR3 has 14 amino acids. Trimming cost V 5 bases and J 1 base, with 11 bases left between them. Looked up from germline, CDR1 is LNHDA and CDR2 is SQIVND (reference sequence). This CDR3 is CASSWGGVNYGYTF. Written as DNA, the CDR3 is TGTGCCAGTAGTTGGGGTGGCGTTAACTATGGCTACACCTTC.

This clonotype appeared a few times. The V call is TRBV12-5, the J call TRBJ2-1; possible D gene TRBD2, 5 bases. The CDR3 covers 12 residues. Trimming took 3 bases from V and 8 from J, leaving 8 bases between them. The germline gives CDR1 LGHNT, CDR2 FRNRAP. DNA for the CDR3: TGTGCTAGTGGTTTTCCCGGGGATGAGCAGTTCTTC. This codes for CASGFPGDEQFF.

This chain connects TRBV20-1 to TRBJ1-6, with unresolved D. CDR1 is DFQATT and CDR2 is SNEGSKA in the germline V gene (reference sequence). The CDR3 has 15 amino acids. Trimming shortened V by 0 bases and J by 4 bases, and 10 bases separated the two germline ends. CDR3 loop: CSAREQSSYNSPLHF. CDR3 bases: TGCAGTGCTAGAGAGCAATCCAGTTATAATTCACCCCTCCACTTT.

This clonotype has ten or more counts. The chain recombines TRBV24-1 with TRBJ2-1; TRBD1 aligns across 9 bases. Germline V gives CDR1 KGHDR, CDR2 SFDVKD. The CDR3 runs to 15 residues. V lost 4 bases to trimming and J lost 5 bases; unmatched junction nucleotides: 5. This CDR3 is CATSDPGQGDNEQFF. For the CDR3, the DNA is TGTGCCACCAGTGACCCGGGACAGGGAGACAATGAGCAGTTCTTC.

This clonotype has only a few counts. V and J are TRBV5-1 and TRBJ1-1; no clear D. This CDR3 has 13 residues. Germline values: CDR1 SGHRS, CDR2 YFSETQ. Trimming left V 0 bases short and J 4 bases short, with 7 bases between. The CDR3: CASSLAGVTEAFF. CDR3 sequence (DNA): TGCGCCAGCAGCTTGGCCGGGGTCACTGAAGCTTTCTTT.

This rearrangement joins TRBV20-1 to TRBJ1-2; the match to TRBD1 covers 9 bases. The CDR3 contains 14 residues. Germline V gives CDR1 DFQATT, CDR2 SNEGSKA (reference sequence). The trim removed 3 bases at V and 4 bases at J, leaving 6 bases unmatched. The CDR3 DNA reads as TGCAGTGCTAGGACACAGGGGGCCGGCTATGGCTACACCTTC. Encoded protein: CSARTQGAGYGYTF.

Comment on this clonotype: Given the absence of the conserved phenylalanine or tryptophan at the CDR3 end, a read error is likely. This chain links TRBV19 with TRBJ1-1; D remains unclear. The CDR3 contains 14 residues. Trimming left V 3 bases short and J 0 bases short, with 8 bases between. Germline CDR1 is LNHDA and CDR2 is SQIVND (reference sequence). CDR3 region: CASSMWSVNTEAFS. CDR3 DNA sequence: TGTGCCAGTAGTATGTGGTCGGTGAACACTGAAGCTTTCTCT.

The chain combines TRBV3-1 with TRBJ1-1; D is uncertain. CDR3 length: 15 amino acids. V lost 6 bases and J 1 base, leaving 15 bases between the germline ends. CDR1 is LGHDT, CDR2 YNNKEL, per germline (reference sequence). CDR3 nucleotide sequence: TGTGCCAGCAGGGGTTTTCAGATGGCGAACACTGAAGCTTTCTTT. Translation gives CASRGFQMANTEAFF.

This clonotype was seen a handful of times. The chain joins TRBV6-5 to TRBJ2-2; D may correspond to TRBD1 or TRBD2 (5 bases each). CDR1 and CDR2 from the germline V gene are MNHEY and SVGAGI. Trimming took off 7 bases at V and 5 bases at J, with 14 bases between the two ends. This CDR3 comprises 14 residues. Written as DNA, the CDR3 is TGTGCCAGCAACCGGGACCGAGGTACCGGGGAGCTGTTTTTT. Translated, it gives CASNRDRGTGELFF.

The V and J genes are TRBV7-2 and TRBJ2-3, with 10 bases fitting TRBD2. CDR1 and CDR2 (germline): SGHTA, FQGNSA. This CDR3 contains 16 residues. Losses at the gene ends were 5 bases for V and 2 bases for J; bases not matched to a gene: 7. CDR3 in DNA: TGTGCCAGCAGCAGTCCCCTAGCGGGAGTCACAGATACGCAGTATTTT. Translating gives CASSSPLAGVTDTQYF. Filled out from reference TRBV7-2 and TRBJ2-3, the complete variable domain reads GAGVSQSPSNKVTEKGKDVELRCDPISGHTALYWYRQSLGQGLEFLIYFQGNSAPDKSGLPSDRFSAERTGGSVSTLTIQRTQQEDSAVYLCASSSPLAGVTDTQYFGPGTRLTVL.

A few counts support this clonotype. The rearrangement joins TRBV19 to TRBJ1-4, with D tentatively TRBD1 (5 bases). The CDR3 length is 12 residues. Germline CDR1 reads LNHDA; CDR2 reads SQIVND (reference sequence). With 8 bases removed from V and 7 bases from J, the gap between germline ends came to 11 bases. The CDR3: CASQPRGEKLFF. Written as DNA, the CDR3 is TGTGCCAGTCAGCCTAGGGGTGAAAAACTGTTTTTT.